This T cell receptor beta chain was observed in a study of cytomegalovirus exposure and HLA in healthy donors. Findings and limits, study-wide: Based on reports, TCR beta sequences accurately predicted HLA-A and HLA-B alleles for most subjects.

PCR was performed using 60 Vbeta and 13 Jbeta primers. The repertoire was sequenced with immunoSEQ multiplex PCR; TCRdb's copy has only in-frame clones and lacks some. The data show about 140,000 clones, roughly 78% seen once. The CDR3 extends over 13 amino acids. In germline, CDR1 is SGHTA, CDR2 FQGTGA. J lost 3 bases, V lost 1 base, and 0 bases had no gene match. In regard to this clone: Its target is unknown.

This sequence originates from a female donor in good health and CMV-seronegative. The sequencing sample was made of PBMCs. V gene TRBV7-3 combines with J gene TRBJ2-7; 7 bases fit TRBD1. CDR3 sequence: CASSLRQGYEQYF. The DNA of the CDR3 is TGTGCCAGCAGCTTAAGACAGGGCTACGAGCAGTACTTC.